This T cell receptor beta chain was sequenced during a study of human T cells and chemical hapten exposure. Remarks on this clonotype: A junction end diverges from the germline sequence, so it may reflect a read error.

CDR3 size: 15 residues. Germline V lookup: CDR1 LNHNV, CDR2 YYDKDF (reference sequence). Unfractionated whole blood yielded the extracted total RNA. The library tagged each cDNA molecule with unique molecular identifiers. TCRdb ran MiXCR on the reads and lists one entry per CDR3 protein. The sample lists about 120,000 distinct CDR3 sequences; approximately 9% were seen once. This rearrangement joins TRBV15 to TRBJ2-4; D is tentatively TRBD1 or TRBD2 (5 bases each). This sequence originates from a human donor in good health. Some clones in this sample may be carry-over from other donors' samples. Sample: whole blood. The CDR3 DNA is TGTGCCACCAGCAGAGATCCTGGGACCAAAAAAATTCAGTACTTC. This gives the protein CATSRDPGTKKIQYF.